This passage covers 26 T cell receptor beta chains from one sample sequenced in a study of blood T cell repertoires in COVID-19. Measured with immunoSEQ multiplex PCR; TCRdb has only the in-frame clones, and not every one. The sample consists of approximately 140,000 clones, 88% of them appearing once. Sequenced sample: peripheral blood. The receptors here all came from a man in his 70s with active COVID-19.

The V call is TRBV5-1, the J call TRBJ2-5, with TRBD1 identical over 12 bases. In germline, CDR1 is SGHRS, CDR2 YFSETQ. The length of the CDR3 is 15 residues. V shed 6 bases and J 5 bases; nucleotides not matched to a gene: 8. The CDR3 loop reads CASISGTGGAETQYF. CDR3 coding DNA: TGCGCCAGCATCTCCGGGACAGGGGGCGCGGAGACCCAGTACTTC.

This clone was detected only once. This chain connects TRBV7-3 to TRBJ2-1; 10 bases line up with TRBD2. Germline loops: CDR1 SGHTA, CDR2 FQGTGA. The V segment lost 5 bases and the J segment 4 bases; nucleotides outside the gene matches: 5. The CDR3 is made up of 15 amino acids. CDR3 coding DNA: TGTGCCAGCAGCGTCACTAGCGGGGTTTACAATGAGCAGTTCTTC. It is translated as CASSVTSGVYNEQFF. The complete variable domain, with remaining parts taken from reference TRBV7-3 and TRBJ2-1, reads GAGVSQTPSNKVTEKGKYVELRCDPISGHTALYWYRQSLGQGPEFLIYFQGTGAADDSGLPNDRFFAVRPEGSVSTLKIQRTERGDSAVYLCASSVTSGVYNEQFFGPGTRLTVL.

The chain links TRBV6-5 to TRBJ1-5; the D gene is possibly TRBD1 (6 bases). The ends were cut back, 6 bases at V and 2 bases at J, with 14 bases in the middle. Germline-derived CDR1 and CDR2 are MNHEY and SVGAGI. The CDR3 spans 15 residues. This chain's CDR3 is CASRFGEGGNQPQHF. The CDR3 nucleotides read TGTGCCAGCAGATTCGGGGAGGGGGGCAATCAGCCCCAGCATTTT.

The V gene is TRBV7-3, the J gene TRBJ2-7, with 9 bases fitting TRBD1. This CDR3 region has 15 residues. Germline loops: CDR1 SGHTA, CDR2 FQGTGA. Trimming removed 5 bases from V and 4 bases from J; junction bases left unmatched: 9. Here the CDR3 DNA reads TGTGCCAGCAGCCAGACCGGGACAGGGATTTACGAGCAGTACTTC. Translation: CASSQTGTGIYEQYF.

The V call is TRBV28, the J call TRBJ2-1; TRBD2 aligns across 8 bases. The V gene end was trimmed by 7 bases and the J gene end by 3 bases; junction bases not matched to a gene: 20. Germline CDR1 and CDR2: MDHEN and SYDVKM. The CDR3 loop spans 19 amino acids. The CDR3 loop is CASTLGASGSSLFYNEQFF. The CDR3 bases are TGTGCCAGCACCCTAGGCGCTAGCGGGTCAAGCCTCTTCTACAATGAGCAGTTCTTC.

The genes are TRBV4-1 and TRBJ1-6, with 7 bases fitting TRBD1. The CDR3 is 14 residues long. V was pared by 2 bases and J by 7 bases, with 2 bases of the junction left unmatched. Germline lookup yields CDR1 MGHRA and CDR2 YSYEKL. For the CDR3, the DNA is TGCGCCAGCAGCCAACCGGGACAGAATTCACCCCTCCACTTT. The encoded protein is CASSQPGQNSPLHF.

The chain uses TRBV7-3 and TRBJ2-1, with 11 nucleotides matching TRBD2. Looked up from germline, CDR1 is SGHTA and CDR2 is FQGTGA. The CDR3 sequence is 15 residues long. The V segment lost 6 bases and the J segment 8 bases; nucleotides outside the gene matches: 9. The CDR3 DNA reads TGTGCCAGCAGTGCCCTAGCGGGAGGCGATGATGAGCAGTTCTTC. It translates to CASSALAGGDDEQFF. Based on the CDR3 plus reference TRBV7-3 and TRBJ2-1, the full variable domain is GAGVSQTPSNKVTEKGKYVELRCDPISGHTALYWYRQSLGQGPEFLIYFQGTGAADDSGLPNDRFFAVRPEGSVSTLKIQRTERGDSAVYLCASSALAGGDDEQFFGPGTRLTVL.

V usage is TRBV28 and J usage is TRBJ2-5; D possibly corresponds to TRBD1 (7 bases). Trimming pared 5 bases from V and 4 bases from J, leaving 17 bases between. Germline V gives CDR1 MDHEN, CDR2 SYDVKM. The CDR3 has 15 amino acids. CDR3 protein: CASSGGDRGGETQYF. The CDR3, as DNA: TGTGCCAGCAGTGGCGGGGACAGAGGGGGAGAGACCCAGTACTTC.

The chain's CDR3 is CASSERQTGIGETQYF. The CDR3, as DNA: TGTGCCAGCAGCGAACGCCAGACAGGGATCGGAGAGACCCAGTACTTC. The rearrangement links TRBV5-4 to TRBJ2-5; 7 nucleotides align to TRBD1. Germline V gene data show CDR1 as SGHNT and CDR2 as YYREEE (reference sequence). This CDR3 has 16 residues. V gave up 4 bases and J gave up 4 bases; unmatched junction bases: 13.

The chain is built from TRBV5-4 and TRBJ2-3, with D maybe TRBD2 (5 bases). Deletions cut 7 bases from V and 5 bases from J, with 11 bases between. The germline V gene has CDR1 SGHNT and CDR2 YYREEE (reference sequence). The CDR3 is 12 amino acids. The DNA of the CDR3 is TGTGCCAGCGGCCTGGCGGGAGATACGCAGTATTTT. Translated, it gives CASGLAGDTQYF.

This clone was detected once. The V gene is TRBV29-1, the J gene TRBJ2-3; tentative D call: TRBD1 (6 bases). Germline CDR1 SQVTM, CDR2 ANQGSEA. Trimming pared 5 bases from V and 2 bases from J, leaving 17 bases between. The CDR3 sequence is 15 residues long. The CDR3 here is CSVFRDILPTDTQYF. CDR3 DNA: TGCAGCGTTTTTAGGGACATTCTACCCACAGATACGCAGTATTTT.

The V gene is TRBV27, the J gene TRBJ1-1, with TRBD1 identical over 7 bases. CDR1 and CDR2 from the germline V gene are MNHEY and SMNVEV (reference sequence). This CDR3 is 14 amino acids long. Unmatched junction bases numbered 0, after V lost 1 base and J lost 1 base. The CDR3 loop reads CASSLYRGNTEAFF. CDR3 sequence (DNA): TGTGCCAGCAGTTTATACAGGGGGAACACTGAAGCTTTCTTT.

V usage is TRBV11-2 and J usage is TRBJ2-7, with D tentatively TRBD1 (6 bases). V shed 9 bases and J shed 3 bases, with 12 bases lying between them. Germline values: CDR1 SGHAT, CDR2 FQNNGV. The CDR3 consists of 12 residues. CDR3: CASGDTNYEQYF. CDR3 nucleotides: TGTGCCAGTGGGGACACAAACTACGAGCAGTACTTC.

This clone was detected a few times. CDR3 residues: CASSLETAHDEQFF. The DNA of the CDR3 is TGTGCCAGCAGCTTAGAGACTGCCCATGATGAGCAGTTCTTC. The chain is built from TRBV7-2 and TRBJ2-1; D is unresolved. The germline V gene has CDR1 SGHTA and CDR2 FQGNSA. The length of the CDR3 is 14 residues. V lost 1 base and J 8 bases, leaving 12 bases between the germline ends.

In this sample, this clone turned up a few times. The chain recombines TRBV6-1 with TRBJ1-2; possible D gene TRBD1, 5 bases. Trimming removed 1 base from V and 4 bases from J, with 7 bases in between. Germline CDR1 reads MNHNS; CDR2 reads SASEGT. CDR3 length: 13 residues. The CDR3 region is CASSEGRVYGYTF. The CDR3 coding sequence is TGTGCCAGCAGTGAAGGCAGGGTCTATGGCTACACCTTC.

This clone was observed a single time. The chain is built from TRBV12-3 or TRBV12-4 and TRBJ1-1; D is unresolved. Trimming took 5 bases from V and 0 from J, leaving 4 bases between them. This CDR3 is built from 12 residues. CDR3 nucleotides: TGTGCCAGCAGTGACATGAACACTGAAGCTTTCTTT. Translation: CASSDMNTEAFF.

Relative to its sample, this clone is medium-sized. V usage is TRBV5-1 and J usage is TRBJ2-7; 7 bases fit TRBD2. The ends lost 4 bases at V and 6 bases at J; junction bases unmatched: 4. CDR1 and CDR2 from the germline V gene are SGHRS and YFSETQ. This CDR3 contains 12 residues. The CDR3 nucleotides are TGCGCCAGCAGCGGACTAGAGAGCGAGCAGTACTTC. This translates into CASSGLESEQYF.

The chain combines TRBV4-2 with TRBJ2-7; D remains ambiguous. CDR3 length: 13 amino acids. The V end was cut by 4 bases, the J end by 0 bases, with 7 bases between. Germline V lookup: CDR1 LGHNA, CDR2 YNFKEQ. CDR3 sequence (DNA): TGTGCCAGCAGCCCCTACCCCTCCTACGAGCAGTACTTC. Its translation: CASSPYPSYEQYF.

This chain links TRBV10-3 with TRBJ2-7; 13 bases align to TRBD2. Germline-derived CDR1 and CDR2 are ENHRY and SYGVKD. The CDR3 has 18 residues. V lost 4 bases and J lost 5; bases outside the gene matches: 14. CDR3 sequence (DNA): TGTGCCATCAGTGTACGTAAGGGGCGGACTAGCGGGAGCCACGAGCAGTACTTC. Protein product: CAISVRKGRTSGSHEQYF.

In its sample, this clone was seen once. The V call is TRBV5-1, the J call TRBJ2-7, with TRBD1 matching over 7 bases. The germline gives CDR1 SGHRS, CDR2 YFSETQ. With V trimmed by 4 bases and J by 2 bases, 12 bases remained unmatched. CDR3 length: 16 amino acids. Here the CDR3 reads CASSPEVGTATYEQYF. CDR3 bases: TGCGCCAGCAGCCCGGAGGTCGGGACAGCGACCTACGAGCAGTACTTC. The full variable domain, completed using reference TRBV5-1 and TRBJ2-7, is KAGVTQTPRYLIKTRGQQVTLSCSPISGHRSVSWYQQTPGQGLQFLFEYFSETQRNKGNFPGRFSGRQFSNSRSEMNVSTLELGDSALYLCASSPEVGTATYEQYFGPGTRLTVT.

The chain couples TRBV20-1 to TRBJ2-3, with no clear D. CDR3 length: 13 amino acids. Germline V gives CDR1 DFQATT, CDR2 SNEGSKA (reference sequence). The V end was cut by 3 bases, the J end by 2 bases, with 9 bases between. CDR3 protein: CSASLQLTDTQYF. CDR3 nucleotide sequence: TGCAGTGCTAGTTTACAGCTCACAGATACGCAGTATTTT.

The V gene is TRBV6-6, the J gene TRBJ2-1; 9 bases are a match to TRBD2. The CDR3 totals 15 residues. The junction had 8 bases not matched to a gene; V was cut back by 4 bases and J by 7 bases. Germline CDR1 reads MNHNY; CDR2 reads SVGAGI (reference sequence). The CDR3 loop reads CASSSGGRAVNEQFF. DNA of the CDR3: TGTGCCAGCAGTTCGGGCGGGAGGGCCGTGAATGAGCAGTTCTTC.

V is TRBV6-6 and J is TRBJ2-1; 10 bases match TRBD2. The CDR3 length is 15 residues. Per germline, CDR1 MNHNY and CDR2 SVGAGI (reference sequence). Trimming at V came to 1 base and at J to 10 bases, leaving 7 bases not matched to a gene. CDR3 amino acids: CASSYWLAGEEEQFF. In DNA form, the CDR3 reads TGTGCCAGCAGTTACTGGCTAGCGGGAGAGGAAGAGCAGTTCTTC.

The CDR3 reads CASSGGVTSGGYEQFF. CDR3 DNA: TGTGCCAGCTCAGGGGGCGTCACTAGCGGGGGTTATGAGCAGTTCTTC. The rearrangement joins TRBV18 to TRBJ2-1; 11 nucleotides agree with TRBD2. CDR1 is KGHSH and CDR2 is LQKENI in the germline V gene. This CDR3 is built from 16 residues. V trimming: 5 bases; J trimming: 8 bases; junction bases outside the gene matches: 11. The variable domain in full, with the rest retrieved from reference TRBV18 and TRBJ2-1, is NAGVMQNPRHLVRRRGQEARLRCSPMKGHSHVYWYRQLPEEGLKFMVYLQKENIIDESGMPKERFSAEFPKEGPSILRIQQVVRGDSAAYFCASSGGVTSGGYEQFFGPGTRLTVL.

The genes are TRBV6-5 and TRBJ2-7; 11 nucleotides match TRBD1. V shed 9 bases, J shed 4 bases, and the junction held 5 bases outside the gene matches. Germline values: CDR1 MNHEY, CDR2 SVGAGI. The CDR3 consists of 13 residues. CDR3 sequence (DNA): TGTGCCAGTCCCCGGGACAGGGGGTACGAGCAGTACTTC. Its translation is CASPRDRGYEQYF.

This chain connects TRBV7-2 to TRBJ2-3; TRBD2 aligns across 7 bases. Losses at the gene ends were 4 bases for V and 1 base for J; bases not matched to a gene: 11. The CDR3 is 17 amino acids. Germline CDR1 SGHTA, CDR2 FQGNSA. CDR3 DNA sequence: TGTGCCAGCAGCTACATCTGGGCGGGAGTAGGCACAGATACGCAGTATTTT. Its translation: CASSYIWAGVGTDTQYF.